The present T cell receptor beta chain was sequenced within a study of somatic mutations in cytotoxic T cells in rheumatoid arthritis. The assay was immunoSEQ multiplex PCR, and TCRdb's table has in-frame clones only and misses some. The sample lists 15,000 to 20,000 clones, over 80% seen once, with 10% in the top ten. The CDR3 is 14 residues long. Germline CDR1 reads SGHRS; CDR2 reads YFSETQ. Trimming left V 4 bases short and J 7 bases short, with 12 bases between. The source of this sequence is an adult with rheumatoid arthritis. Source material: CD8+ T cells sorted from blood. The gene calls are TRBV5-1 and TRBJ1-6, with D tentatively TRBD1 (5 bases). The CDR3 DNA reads TGCGCCAGCAGCCCGGGACTGGGGAATTCACCCCTCCACTTT. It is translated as CASSPGLGNSPLHF.